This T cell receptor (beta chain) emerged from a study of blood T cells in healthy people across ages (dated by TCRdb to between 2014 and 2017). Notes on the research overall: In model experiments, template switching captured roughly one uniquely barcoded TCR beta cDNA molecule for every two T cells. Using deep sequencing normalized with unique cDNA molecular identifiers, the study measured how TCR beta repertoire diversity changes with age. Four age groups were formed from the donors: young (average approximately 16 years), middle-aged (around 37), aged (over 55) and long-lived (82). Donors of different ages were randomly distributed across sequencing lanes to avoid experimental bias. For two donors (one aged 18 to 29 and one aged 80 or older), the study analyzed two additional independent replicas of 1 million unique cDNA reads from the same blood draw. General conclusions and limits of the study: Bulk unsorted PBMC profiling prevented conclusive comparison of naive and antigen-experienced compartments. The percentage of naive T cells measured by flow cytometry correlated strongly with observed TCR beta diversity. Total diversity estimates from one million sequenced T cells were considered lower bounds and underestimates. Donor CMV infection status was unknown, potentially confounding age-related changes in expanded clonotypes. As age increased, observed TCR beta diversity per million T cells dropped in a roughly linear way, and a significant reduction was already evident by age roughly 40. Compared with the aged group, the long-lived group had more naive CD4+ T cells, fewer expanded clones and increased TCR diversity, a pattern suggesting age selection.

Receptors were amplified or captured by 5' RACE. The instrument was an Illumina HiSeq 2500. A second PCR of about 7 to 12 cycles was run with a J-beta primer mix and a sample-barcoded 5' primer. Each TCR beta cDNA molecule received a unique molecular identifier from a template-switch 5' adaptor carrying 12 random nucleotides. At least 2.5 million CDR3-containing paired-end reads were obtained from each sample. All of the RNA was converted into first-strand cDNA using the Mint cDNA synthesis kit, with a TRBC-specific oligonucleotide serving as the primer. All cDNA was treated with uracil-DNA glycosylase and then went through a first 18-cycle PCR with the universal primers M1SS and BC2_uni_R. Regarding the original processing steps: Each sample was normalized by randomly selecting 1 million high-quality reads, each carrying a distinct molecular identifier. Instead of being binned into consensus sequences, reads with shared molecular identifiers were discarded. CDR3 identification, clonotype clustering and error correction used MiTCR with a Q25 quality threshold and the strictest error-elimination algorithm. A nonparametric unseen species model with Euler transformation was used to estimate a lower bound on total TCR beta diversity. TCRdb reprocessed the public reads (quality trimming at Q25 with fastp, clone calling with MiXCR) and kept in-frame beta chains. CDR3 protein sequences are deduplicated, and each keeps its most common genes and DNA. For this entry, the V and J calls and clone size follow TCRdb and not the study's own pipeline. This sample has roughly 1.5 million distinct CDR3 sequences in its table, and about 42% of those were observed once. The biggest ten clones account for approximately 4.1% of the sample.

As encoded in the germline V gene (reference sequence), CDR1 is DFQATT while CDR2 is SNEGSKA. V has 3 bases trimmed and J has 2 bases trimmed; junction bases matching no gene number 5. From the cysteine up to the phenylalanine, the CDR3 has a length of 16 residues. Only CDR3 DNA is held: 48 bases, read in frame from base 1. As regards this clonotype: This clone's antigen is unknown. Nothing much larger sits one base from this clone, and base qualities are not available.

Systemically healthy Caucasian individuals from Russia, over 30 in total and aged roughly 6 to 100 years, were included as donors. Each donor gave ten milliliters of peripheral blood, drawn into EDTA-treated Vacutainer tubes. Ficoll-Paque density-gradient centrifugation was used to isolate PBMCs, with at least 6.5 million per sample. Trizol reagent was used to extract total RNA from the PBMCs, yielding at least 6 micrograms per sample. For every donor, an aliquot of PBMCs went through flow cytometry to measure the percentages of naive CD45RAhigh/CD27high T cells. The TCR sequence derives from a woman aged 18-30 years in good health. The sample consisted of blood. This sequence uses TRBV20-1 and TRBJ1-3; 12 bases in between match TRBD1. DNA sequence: TGCAGTGCTAGGGGGGACAGGGGGCTAGCTGGAAACACCATATATTTT. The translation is CSARGDRGLAGNTIYF.